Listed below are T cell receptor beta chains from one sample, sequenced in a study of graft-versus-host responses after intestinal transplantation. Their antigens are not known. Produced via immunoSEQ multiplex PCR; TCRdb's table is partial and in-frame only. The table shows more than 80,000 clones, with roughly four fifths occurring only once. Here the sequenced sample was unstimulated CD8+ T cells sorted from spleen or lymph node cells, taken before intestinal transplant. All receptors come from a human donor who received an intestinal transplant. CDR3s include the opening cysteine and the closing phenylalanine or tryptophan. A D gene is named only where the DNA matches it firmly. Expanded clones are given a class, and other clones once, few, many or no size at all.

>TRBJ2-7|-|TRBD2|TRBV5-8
CASSFGAAGGDEQYF
TGTGCCAGCAGCTTTGGTGCAGCGGGGGGAGACGAGCAGTACTTC
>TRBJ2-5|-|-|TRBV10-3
CAISDTPSLGETQYF
TGTGCCATCAGTGACACGCCTAGTCTAGGAGAGACCCAGTACTTC
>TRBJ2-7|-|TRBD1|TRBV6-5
CASSWDRAGEQYF
TGTGCCAGCAGCTGGGACAGGGCCGGGGAGCAGTACTTC
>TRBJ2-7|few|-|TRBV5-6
CASSLGPPPYEQYF
TGTGCCAGCAGCTTGGGGCCGCCCCCCTACGAGCAGTACTTC
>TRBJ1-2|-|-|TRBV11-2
CASSLHGSYGYTF
TGTGCCAGCAGCTTACACGGGTCCTATGGCTACACCTTC
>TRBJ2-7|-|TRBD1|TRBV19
CASSSKAGTAFYEQYF
TGTGCCAGTAGTTCCAAAGCCGGGACAGCTTTCTACGAGCAGTACTTC
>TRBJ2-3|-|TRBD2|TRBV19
CASSIRAREVSTDTQYF
TGTGCCAGTAGTATACGGGCGCGGGAGGTCAGCACAGATACGCAGTATTTT
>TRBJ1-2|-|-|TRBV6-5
CASSRNRYGYTF
TGTGCCAGCAGTAGGAATCGGTATGGCTACACCTTC
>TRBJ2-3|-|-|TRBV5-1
CASSVVNFSSTDTQYF
TGCGCCAGCAGCGTGGTAAATTTTAGTAGCACAGATACGCAGTATTTT
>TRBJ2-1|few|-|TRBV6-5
CASSKLGSSYNEQFF
TGTGCCAGCAGCAAACTAGGGAGCTCCTACAATGAGCAGTTCTTC
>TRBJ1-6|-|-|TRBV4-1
CASSQGAYNSPLHF
TGCGCCAGCAGCCAAGGGGCTTATAATTCACCCCTCCACTTT
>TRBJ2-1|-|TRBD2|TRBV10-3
CAISESGLAGARGHNEQFF
TGTGCCATCAGTGAGTCGGGACTAGCGGGGGCCCGGGGGCACAATGAGCAGTTCTTC
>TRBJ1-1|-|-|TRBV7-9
CASSVQNYRAFF
TGTGCCAGCAGCGTACAGAACTACAGGGCTTTCTTT
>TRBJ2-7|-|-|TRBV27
CASSLSWRGNEQYF
TGTGCCAGCAGTTTATCATGGCGGGGTAACGAGCAGTACTTC
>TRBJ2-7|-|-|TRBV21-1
CASSKVEGYHEQYF
TGTGCCAGCAGCAAAGTTGAGGGCTACCACGAGCAGTACTTC
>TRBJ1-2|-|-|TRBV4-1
CASSQDRLNSGGYTF
TGCGCCAGCAGCCAAGATAGGCTTAATTCTGGTGGCTACACCTTC
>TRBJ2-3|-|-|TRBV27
CASSLLVAGPSTDTQYF
TGTGCCAGCAGTTTATTGGTGGCGGGACCTAGCACAGATACGCAGTATTTT
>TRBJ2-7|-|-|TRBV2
CASSGPGQPSYEQYF
TGTGCCAGCAGTGGGCCGGGACAACCCTCCTACGAGCAGTACTTC
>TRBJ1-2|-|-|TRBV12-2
CASRLLTKADYGYTF
TGTGCAAGTCGCTTACTTACAAAAGCGGACTATGGCTACACCTTC
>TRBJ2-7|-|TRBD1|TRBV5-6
CASSMPGTAYEQYF
TGTGCCAGCAGCATGCCCGGGACAGCCTACGAGCAGTACTTC
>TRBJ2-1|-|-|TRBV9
CASSASDLSYNEQFF
TGTGCCAGCAGCGCTTCTGACCTCTCCTACAATGAGCAGTTCTTC
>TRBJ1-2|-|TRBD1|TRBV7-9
CASSPTGVYGYTF
TGTGCCAGCAGCCCGACAGGGGTCTATGGCTACACCTTC